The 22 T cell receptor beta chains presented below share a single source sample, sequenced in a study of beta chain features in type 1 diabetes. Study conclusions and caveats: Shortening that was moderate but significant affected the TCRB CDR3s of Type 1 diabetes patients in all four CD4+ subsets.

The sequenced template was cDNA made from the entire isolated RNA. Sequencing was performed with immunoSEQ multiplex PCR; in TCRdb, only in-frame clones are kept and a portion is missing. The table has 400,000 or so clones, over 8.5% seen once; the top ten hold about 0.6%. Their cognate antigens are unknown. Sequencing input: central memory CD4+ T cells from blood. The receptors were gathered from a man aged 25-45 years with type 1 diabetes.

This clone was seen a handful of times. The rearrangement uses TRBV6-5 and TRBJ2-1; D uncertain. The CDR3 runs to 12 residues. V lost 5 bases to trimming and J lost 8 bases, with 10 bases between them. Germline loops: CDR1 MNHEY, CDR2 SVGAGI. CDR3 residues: CASSELYYEQFF. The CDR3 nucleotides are TGTGCCAGCAGTGAATTATACTATGAGCAGTTCTTC.

Here the CDR3 reads CASSSGQGASNYGYTF. CDR3 in DNA: TGTGCCAGCAGCTCGGGACAGGGGGCGTCTAACTATGGCTACACCTTC. The V call is TRBV7-3, the J call TRBJ1-2; 12 bases are shared with TRBD1. Germline V lookup: CDR1 SGHTA, CDR2 FQGTGA. The CDR3 has 16 residues. Trimming removed 4 bases from V and 0 bases from J; junction bases left unmatched: 3. Supplemented by reference TRBV7-3 and TRBJ1-2, the full variable domain reads GAGVSQTPSNKVTEKGKYVELRCDPISGHTALYWYRQSLGQGPEFLIYFQGTGAADDSGLPNDRFFAVRPEGSVSTLKIQRTERGDSAVYLCASSSGQGASNYGYTFGSGTRLTVV.

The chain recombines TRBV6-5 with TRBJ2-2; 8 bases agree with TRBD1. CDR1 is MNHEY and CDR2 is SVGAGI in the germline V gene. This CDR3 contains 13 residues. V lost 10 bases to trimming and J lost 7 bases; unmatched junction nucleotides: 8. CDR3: CATQGAHGGELFF. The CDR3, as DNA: TGTGCCACCCAGGGGGCGCATGGCGGGGAGCTGTTTTTT.

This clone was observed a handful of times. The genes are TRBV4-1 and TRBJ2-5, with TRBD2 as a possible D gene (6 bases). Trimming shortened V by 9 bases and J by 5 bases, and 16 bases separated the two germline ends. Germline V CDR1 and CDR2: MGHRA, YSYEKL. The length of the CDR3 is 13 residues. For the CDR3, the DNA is TGCGCCAGTGGCGGGACGGTCAGGGAGACCCAGTACTTC. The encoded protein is CASGGTVRETQYF.

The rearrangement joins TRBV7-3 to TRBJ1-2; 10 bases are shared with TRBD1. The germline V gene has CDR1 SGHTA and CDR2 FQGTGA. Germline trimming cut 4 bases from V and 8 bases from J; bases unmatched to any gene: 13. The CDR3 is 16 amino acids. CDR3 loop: CASSSTRRDRGVGYTF. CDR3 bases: TGTGCCAGCAGCTCCACCCGCCGGGACAGGGGAGTCGGCTACACCTTC.

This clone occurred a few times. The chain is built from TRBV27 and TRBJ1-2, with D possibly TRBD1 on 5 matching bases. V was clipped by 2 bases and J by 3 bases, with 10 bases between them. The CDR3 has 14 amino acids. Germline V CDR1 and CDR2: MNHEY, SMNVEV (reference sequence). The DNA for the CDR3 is TGTGCCAGCAGTTTAGCGGGACCCTACTATGGCTACACCTTC. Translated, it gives CASSLAGPYYGYTF.

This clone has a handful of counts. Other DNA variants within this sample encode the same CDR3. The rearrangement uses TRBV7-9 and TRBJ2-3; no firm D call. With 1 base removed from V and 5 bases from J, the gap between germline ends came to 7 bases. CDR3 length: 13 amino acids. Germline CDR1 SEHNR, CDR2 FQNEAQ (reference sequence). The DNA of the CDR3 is TGTGCCAGCAGCTTAGTGGTAGGAGATACGCAGTATTTT. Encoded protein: CASSLVVGDTQYF.

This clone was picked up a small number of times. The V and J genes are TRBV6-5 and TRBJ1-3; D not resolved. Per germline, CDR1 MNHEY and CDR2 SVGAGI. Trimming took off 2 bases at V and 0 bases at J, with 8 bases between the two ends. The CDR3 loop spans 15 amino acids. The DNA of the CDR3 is TGTGCCAGCAGTTACAAAGGCCACTCTGGAAACACCATATATTTT. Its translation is CASSYKGHSGNTIYF.

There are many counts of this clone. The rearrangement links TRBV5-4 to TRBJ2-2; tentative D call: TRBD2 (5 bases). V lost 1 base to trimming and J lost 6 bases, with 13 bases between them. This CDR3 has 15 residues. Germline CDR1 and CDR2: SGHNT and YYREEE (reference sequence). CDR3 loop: CASSLPSFSSGELFF. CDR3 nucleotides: TGTGCCAGCAGCTTGCCTAGCTTCAGCTCCGGGGAGCTGTTTTTT.

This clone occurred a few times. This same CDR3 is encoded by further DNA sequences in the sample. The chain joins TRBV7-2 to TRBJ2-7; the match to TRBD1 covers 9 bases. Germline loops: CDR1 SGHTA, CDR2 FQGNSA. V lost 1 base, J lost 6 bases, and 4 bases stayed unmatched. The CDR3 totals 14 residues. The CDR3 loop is CASSLGTGVREQYF. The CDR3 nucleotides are TGTGCCAGCAGCTTAGGGACAGGGGTACGCGAGCAGTACTTC. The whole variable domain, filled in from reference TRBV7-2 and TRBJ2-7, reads GAGVSQSPSNKVTEKGKDVELRCDPISGHTALYWYRQSLGQGLEFLIYFQGNSAPDKSGLPSDRFSAERTGGSVSTLTIQRTQQEDSAVYLCASSLGTGVREQYFGPGTRLTVT.

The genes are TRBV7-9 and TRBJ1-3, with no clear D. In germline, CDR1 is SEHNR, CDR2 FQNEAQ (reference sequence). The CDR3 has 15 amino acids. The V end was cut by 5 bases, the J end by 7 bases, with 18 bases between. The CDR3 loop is CASSRSGRGRNTIYF. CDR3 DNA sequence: TGTGCCAGCAGCCGCTCCGGACGCGGTAGGAACACCATATATTTT.

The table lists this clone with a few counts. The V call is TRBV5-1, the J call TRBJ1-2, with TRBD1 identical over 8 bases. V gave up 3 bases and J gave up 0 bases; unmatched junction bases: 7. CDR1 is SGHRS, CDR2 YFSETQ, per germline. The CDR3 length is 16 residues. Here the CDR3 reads CASSSSGQGANYGYTF. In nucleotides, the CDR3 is TGCGCCAGCAGCTCCTCTGGACAGGGAGCTAACTATGGCTACACCTTC.

The CDR3 reads CASSYRTRDEQYF. The CDR3, as DNA: TGTGCCAGCAGTTACAGGACTCGAGACGAGCAGTACTTC. The chain is built from TRBV6-5 and TRBJ2-5; D may be TRBD2 (5 bases). The better agreement between TRBJ2-7 and the DNA end casts doubt on the J call. CDR1 and CDR2 from the germline V gene are MNHEY and SVGAGI. The CDR3 length is 13 residues.

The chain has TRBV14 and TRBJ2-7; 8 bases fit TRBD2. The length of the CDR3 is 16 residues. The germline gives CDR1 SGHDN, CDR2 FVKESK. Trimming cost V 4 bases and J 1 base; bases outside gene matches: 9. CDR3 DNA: TGTGCCAGCAGCCTCACACCCCGGGAGGGATCCTACGAGCAGTACTTC. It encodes CASSLTPREGSYEQYF.

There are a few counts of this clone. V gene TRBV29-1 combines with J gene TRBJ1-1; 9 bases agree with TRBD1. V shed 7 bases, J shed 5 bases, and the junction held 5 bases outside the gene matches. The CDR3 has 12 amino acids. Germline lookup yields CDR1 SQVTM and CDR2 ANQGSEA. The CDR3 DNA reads TGCAGCGAGGGACAGGGAGGAACTGAAGCTTTCTTT. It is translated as CSEGQGGTEAFF.

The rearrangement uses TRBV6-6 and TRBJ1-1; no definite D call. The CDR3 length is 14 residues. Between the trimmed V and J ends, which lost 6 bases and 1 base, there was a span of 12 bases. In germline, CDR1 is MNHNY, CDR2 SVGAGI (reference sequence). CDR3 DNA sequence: TGTGCCAGCAGCCAAAATACCGGGAACACTGAAGCTTTCTTT. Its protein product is CASSQNTGNTEAFF.

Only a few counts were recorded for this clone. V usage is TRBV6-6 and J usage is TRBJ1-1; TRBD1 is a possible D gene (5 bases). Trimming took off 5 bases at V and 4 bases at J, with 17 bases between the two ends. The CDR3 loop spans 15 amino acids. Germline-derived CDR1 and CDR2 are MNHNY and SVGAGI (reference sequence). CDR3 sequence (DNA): TGTGCCAGCAGTCCCGAGACAGCGGGGGGCACTGAAGCTTTCTTT. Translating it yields CASSPETAGGTEAFF.

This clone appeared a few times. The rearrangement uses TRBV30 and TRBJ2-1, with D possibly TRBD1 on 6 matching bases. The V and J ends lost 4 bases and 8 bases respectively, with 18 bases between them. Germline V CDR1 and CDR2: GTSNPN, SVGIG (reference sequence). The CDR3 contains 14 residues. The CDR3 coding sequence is TGTGCCTGGACCCCAGGGGCAGGGTTTTATGAGCAGTTCTTC. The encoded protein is CAWTPGAGFYEQFF.

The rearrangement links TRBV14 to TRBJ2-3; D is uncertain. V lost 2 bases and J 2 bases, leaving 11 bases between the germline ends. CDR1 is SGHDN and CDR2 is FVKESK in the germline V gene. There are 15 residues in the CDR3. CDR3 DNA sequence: TGTGCCAGCAGCCAATTTGGCCGTTACACAGATACGCAGTATTTT. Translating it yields CASSQFGRYTDTQYF.

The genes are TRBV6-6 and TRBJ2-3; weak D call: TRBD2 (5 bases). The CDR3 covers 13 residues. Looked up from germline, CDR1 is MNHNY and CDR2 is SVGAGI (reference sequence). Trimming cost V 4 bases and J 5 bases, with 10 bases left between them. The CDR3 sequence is CASSSPGGDTQYF. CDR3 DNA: TGTGCCAGCAGTTCCCCTGGAGGAGATACGCAGTATTTT.

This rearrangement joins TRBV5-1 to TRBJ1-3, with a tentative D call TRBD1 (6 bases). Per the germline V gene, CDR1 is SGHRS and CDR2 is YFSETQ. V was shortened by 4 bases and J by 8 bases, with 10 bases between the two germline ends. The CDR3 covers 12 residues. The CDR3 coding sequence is TGCGCCAGCAGCGTGGGGGCGGACACCATATATTTT. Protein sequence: CASSVGADTIYF. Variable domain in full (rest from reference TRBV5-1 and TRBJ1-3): KAGVTQTPRYLIKTRGQQVTLSCSPISGHRSVSWYQQTPGQGLQFLFEYFSETQRNKGNFPGRFSGRQFSNSRSEMNVSTLELGDSALYLCASSVGADTIYFGEGSWLTVV.

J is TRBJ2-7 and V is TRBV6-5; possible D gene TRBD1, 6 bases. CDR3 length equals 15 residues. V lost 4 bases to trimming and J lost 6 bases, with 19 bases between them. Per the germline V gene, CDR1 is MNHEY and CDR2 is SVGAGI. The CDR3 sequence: CASSSIGQGYSEQYF. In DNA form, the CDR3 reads TGTGCCAGCAGTTCCATCGGGCAGGGGTACTCCGAGCAGTACTTC.